Given below is one T cell receptor (beta chain) in context. The antigen is unknown. Germline CDR1 and CDR2: DFQATT and SNEGSKA (reference sequence). The CDR3 totals 13 residues. The data were obtained in a study of T cells expressing NK-cell markers. Across the whole study: Sorted CD3+CD56+NKG2C+, CD3+CD56+NKG2C- and CD3+CD56-NKG2C+ T cells provided the TCR beta repertoires. Among the eight sequenced donors, seven tested HCMV-seropositive and one tested seronegative.

Study conclusions and caveats: Dominant NKG2C+ clonotypes in about 6 donors made up about 1.0-8% of CD8+ T cells. Expanded NKG2C+ T cell clones were not confirmed as HCMV-specific.

TCRdb processed the 5' RACE reads again and assigns one entry to each CDR3 protein, with no DNA. The sample includes 200,000 to 300,000 distinct CDR3 sequences. The receptor was derived from a woman aged 18 to 75 in good health. Sequencing was carried out using blood T cells: a sorted CD56 or NKG2C T cell subset, CD4+ or CD8+ T cells, or bulk PBMC T cells (not recorded which). This sequence joins TRBV20-1 and TRBJ2-5. CDR3 in amino acids: CSATRGYQETQYF.